The present entry profiles one T cell receptor (beta chain) with its context. The record originates from a study of T cell changes during pregnancy in multiple sclerosis. The repertoire was sequenced with immunoSEQ multiplex PCR; TCRdb's copy has only in-frame clones and lacks some. The sample contains 50,000 to 70,000 clones, around 90% of which appear only once. The receptor was isolated from a female donor with multiple sclerosis, enrolled in a pregnancy study. The starting material was peripheral blood, obtained in the second trimester of pregnancy.

The CDR3 reads CASSTTVKGEKLFF. CDR3 DNA sequence: TGTGCCAGTAGTACGACAGTCAAAGGGGAAAAACTGTTTTTT. The V call is TRBV19, the J call TRBJ1-4; D may be TRBD1 (5 bases). Per the germline V gene, CDR1 is LNHDA and CDR2 is SQIVND (reference sequence). The CDR3 is made up of 14 amino acids. With 4 bases removed from V and 8 bases from J, the gap between germline ends came to 14 bases.